The following is a T cell receptor (beta chain) sequence with its context. Only in-frame clones appear in the TCRdb table, and some are missing; sequencing was by immunoSEQ multiplex PCR. The table has about 170,000 clones, just under 85% seen once; the top ten hold under 3.5%. The data are from a study of blood T cell repertoires in COVID-19. In the study overall: From T cells, B-cell-depleted T cells, or PBMCs came the material, which was cDNA or gDNA.

A Seattle source enrolled patients during active infection and followed them longitudinally. The TCR was taken from a woman older than 75 with COVID-19, enrolled during active disease. Material: peripheral blood.

The CDR3 region is CASNNRGLNYGYTF. The DNA for the CDR3 is TGTGCCAGCAATAACAGGGGGCTCAACTATGGCTACACCTTC. The J gene is TRBJ1-2, the V gene TRBV2; 9 nucleotides line up with TRBD1. Germline V CDR1 and CDR2: SNHLY, FYNNEI. The CDR3 loop spans 14 amino acids. Unmatched junction bases numbered 5, after V lost 7 bases and J lost 2 bases.